This T cell receptor beta chain was retrieved from a study of T-cell reconstitution after alpha-beta-depleted transplantation in children. The V and J ends lost 7 bases and 2 bases respectively, with 18 bases between them. CDR1 MDHEN and CDR2 SYDVKM come from the germline V gene. The CDR3 spans 16 residues. Study-level findings and limits: Recipient T cells and thymic progenitors that survived gave rise to the high TCRbeta diversity observed at day 60 in some patients. Newly produced T cells mostly accounted for T-cell counts and diversity one year post-transplant.

Molecular barcoding with unique molecular identifiers was used for the TCRbeta library. MiXCR, applied by TCRdb to the PCR reads, yields one record per CDR3 protein. The repertoire includes around 300,000 distinct CDR3 sequences, 6.5% to 9% of them detected once, and approximately 9.6% sits in the top ten. A word on this clonotype: Antigen specificity is unknown.

This material consisted of peripheral blood, taken 360 days after TCRalphabeta/CD19-depleted stem cell transplant. This chain links TRBV28 with TRBJ1-3; a weak D match, TRBD1 (6 bases). The receptor was isolated from a female patient aged 2 to 10 who had a stem cell transplant for Fanconi anemia, so the T cells may come from the graft donor. This CDR3 reads CASMGYGRGPGNTIYF. In DNA, the CDR3 is TGTGCCAGCATGGGTTATGGGCGGGGGCCTGGAAACACCATATATTTT.